These 30 T cell receptor beta chains share one sample of origin, sequenced in a study of OX40 agonist ivuxolimab in advanced cancers. Generated by immunoSEQ multiplex PCR, the TCRdb table keeps only in-frame clones and is missing some. The data hold tens of thousands of clones, with 85% observed a single time. The sample here was CD4+ or CD8+ T cells sorted from blood, taken in a trial of the OX40 agonist ivuxolimab. The source of these receptors is an adult with an advanced solid tumor such as melanoma, head and neck, liver or kidney cancer.

The V and J genes are TRBV7-2 and TRBJ2-2; D is ambiguous. The length of the CDR3 is 12 residues. The germline CDR1 and CDR2 sequences are SGHTA and FQGNSA. Trimming removed 1 base at V and 6 bases at J, with 3 bases between. The CDR3 here is CASSLDAGELFF. The CDR3 bases are TGTGCCAGCAGCTTAGATGCCGGGGAGCTGTTTTTT. The full variable domain, rest sourced from reference TRBV7-2 and TRBJ2-2, is GAGVSQSPSNKVTEKGKDVELRCDPISGHTALYWYRQSLGQGLEFLIYFQGNSAPDKSGLPSDRFSAERTGGSVSTLTIQRTQQEDSAVYLCASSLDAGELFFGEGSRLTVL.

This clone was counted a single time. This chain joins TRBV6-4 and TRBJ2-2; perhaps D is TRBD1 or TRBD2 (5 bases each). Germline CDR1 reads MRHNA; CDR2 reads SNTAGT. This CDR3 has 14 amino acids. V was trimmed by 6 bases and J by 3 bases, leaving 11 bases between them. The CDR3 bases are TGTGCCAGCAGACGTCAGGGAGACACCGGGGAGCTGTTTTTT. Translating it yields CASRRQGDTGELFF.

The V and J genes are TRBV9 and TRBJ2-5; 8 bases map to TRBD1. This CDR3 contains 15 residues. J was trimmed by 5 bases and V by 0 bases; bases with no gene match: 6. Germline values: CDR1 SGDLS, CDR2 YYNGEE. The CDR3 reads CASSVGAGGAETQYF. The CDR3 DNA reads TGTGCCAGCAGCGTAGGGGCAGGGGGCGCGGAGACCCAGTACTTC.

The J gene is TRBJ2-3, the V gene TRBV5-4, with unresolved D. CDR3 length equals 12 residues. The V gene's germline CDR1 is SGHNT and CDR2 YYREEE (reference sequence). V gave up 4 bases and J gave up 4 bases, with 7 bases separating them. The CDR3 protein is CASSPGADTQYF. In DNA, the CDR3 is TGTGCCAGCAGCCCTGGGGCAGATACGCAGTATTTT.

This chain uses TRBV18 with TRBJ2-7, with TRBD2 matching 10 bases. This CDR3 region has 15 residues. The germline gives CDR1 KGHSH, CDR2 LQKENI. J gave up 4 bases and V 1 base, and 4 bases lay outside the gene matches. CDR3 nucleotides: TGTGCCAGCTCACCACGGTTAGCGGGAGGATACGAGCAGTACTTC. Translated, it gives CASSPRLAGGYEQYF.

The V call is TRBV2, the J call TRBJ2-5; maybe TRBD2 (7 bases). The CDR3 runs 12 residues. V dropped 7 bases and J dropped 11 bases, with 17 bases sitting between them. Germline CDR1 reads SNHLY; CDR2 reads FYNNEI. This chain's CDR3 is CASIFQGREQYF. For the CDR3, the DNA is TGTGCCAGCATCTTTCAGGGGCGGGAGCAGTACTTC.

The V and J genes are TRBV5-1 and TRBJ2-7; a possible D gene is TRBD1 (6 bases). The CDR3 has 13 amino acids. With 2 bases removed from V and 8 bases from J, the gap between germline ends came to 14 bases. The germline gives CDR1 SGHRS, CDR2 YFSETQ. Here the CDR3 reads CASSLNRESKQYF. DNA for the CDR3: TGCGCCAGCAGCTTAAACAGGGAAAGTAAGCAGTACTTC.

The gene calls are TRBV10-3 and TRBJ2-7, with 12 bases fitting TRBD2. The CDR3 is made up of 13 amino acids. The germline V gene has CDR1 ENHRY and CDR2 SYGVKD. The V and J ends lost 10 bases and 3 bases, in that order; junction bases with no gene match: 4. CDR3: CASRLAGDYEQYF. The CDR3, as DNA: TGTGCCAGCAGACTAGCGGGGGACTACGAGCAGTACTTC.

The V and J genes are TRBV11-1 and TRBJ2-2; D remains unclear. Trimming left V 8 bases short and J 2 bases short, with 9 bases between. Germline V lookup: CDR1 SGHAT, CDR2 FQDESV (reference sequence). The CDR3 is made up of 13 amino acids. The CDR3 DNA is TGTGCCAGCTTCGGGCATAACACCGGGGAGCTGTTTTTT. It specifies CASFGHNTGELFF.

The V gene is TRBV5-1, the J gene TRBJ2-1; no clear D gene. The CDR3 has 13 residues. V was trimmed by 4 bases and J by 3 bases, leaving 8 bases between them. CDR1 and CDR2 from the germline V gene are SGHRS and YFSETQ. The CDR3 DNA is TGCGCCAGCAGCCATCCAGTCTACAATGAGCAGTTCTTC. Translation: CASSHPVYNEQFF.

The V call is TRBV20-1, the J call TRBJ2-5; D unresolved. The end of the DNA aligns better with TRBJ2-7, so the J call may be wrong. This CDR3 has 11 amino acids. Per the germline V gene, CDR1 is DFQATT and CDR2 is SNEGSKA (reference sequence). The CDR3 DNA sequence: TGCAGTGCTAAATTAGTGTACGAGCAGTACTTC. As protein: CSAKLVYEQYF.

The rearrangement joins TRBV7-3 to TRBJ2-2; the D is unclear. The V gene lost 5 bases and the J gene lost 6 bases, with 10 bases spanning the gap. This CDR3 has 13 residues. The germline gives CDR1 SGHTA, CDR2 FQGTGA. CDR3 region: CASSQLGAGELFF. In nucleotides, the CDR3 is TGTGCCAGCAGCCAGTTGGGTGCCGGGGAGCTGTTTTTT. Full variable domain (remainder filled in from reference TRBV7-3 and TRBJ2-2): GAGVSQTPSNKVTEKGKYVELRCDPISGHTALYWYRQSLGQGPEFLIYFQGTGAADDSGLPNDRFFAVRPEGSVSTLKIQRTERGDSAVYLCASSQLGAGELFFGEGSRLTVL.

The CDR3 region is CASRGSGQTGELFF. CDR3 sequence (DNA): TGTGCCAGCAGGGGGAGCGGACAGACCGGGGAGCTGTTTTTT. The chain employs TRBV2 and TRBJ2-2; D is perhaps TRBD1 (6 bases). CDR1 SNHLY and CDR2 FYNNEI come from the germline V gene. The CDR3 has 14 residues. Trimming took off 6 bases at V and 5 bases at J, with 13 bases between the two ends.

This rearrangement joins TRBV5-1 to TRBJ2-7; D possibly corresponds to TRBD1 (5 bases). Trimming shortened V by 4 bases and J by 2 bases, and 10 bases separated the two germline ends. This CDR3 region has 13 residues. Germline V gene sequence: CDR1 SGHRS, CDR2 YFSETQ. CDR3: CASSPVTAYEQYF. In DNA form, the CDR3 reads TGCGCCAGCAGCCCTGTGACAGCCTACGAGCAGTACTTC.

The chain employs TRBV27 and TRBJ2-1; a weak D match, TRBD1 (5 bases). Germline assignment: CDR1 MNHEY and CDR2 SMNVEV (reference sequence). V lost 3 bases, J lost 0 bases, and 9 bases lay in between. This CDR3 has 15 residues. CDR3 protein: CASSFDRISYNEQFF. CDR3 nucleotides: TGTGCCAGCAGTTTTGACAGAATCTCCTACAATGAGCAGTTCTTC.

With regard to this clone: At the DNA level, this CDR3 is encoded by other sequences in the same sample as well. The chain joins TRBV6-1 to TRBJ2-3; 13 bases match TRBD2. With 4 bases clipped from V and 6 bases from J, the junction kept 10 bases outside the gene matches. The CDR3 is 17 residues long. Germline loops: CDR1 MNHNS, CDR2 SASEGT. The CDR3 is CASSVTSGRVKTDTQYF. Written as DNA, the CDR3 is TGTGCCAGCAGTGTTACTAGCGGGAGGGTTAAGACGGATACGCAGTATTTT.

A few counts support this clone. This rearrangement joins TRBV16 to TRBJ2-1; 8 nucleotides match TRBD2. Looked up from germline, CDR1 is KGHSY and CDR2 is FQNENV. The junction had 3 bases not matched to a gene; V was cut back by 4 bases and J by 7 bases. The CDR3 totals 13 residues. The CDR3 DNA reads as TGTGCCAGCAGCCCCAGCGGGGGTAATGAGCAGTTCTTC. Its translation is CASSPSGGNEQFF.

The chain couples TRBV28 to TRBJ1-2; tentative D call: TRBD1 (5 bases). Germline loops: CDR1 MDHEN, CDR2 SYDVKM. V was pared by 5 bases and J by 0 bases, with 10 bases between. The CDR3 extends over 14 amino acids. The CDR3 DNA follows: TGTGCCAGCAGTGAGAGGGGAGCTAACTATGGCTACACCTTC. Amino acid sequence: CASSERGANYGYTF.

The chain is built from TRBV5-6 and TRBJ1-1; the D is unclear. With 4 bases removed from V and 3 bases from J, the gap between germline ends came to 7 bases. The CDR3 extends over 12 amino acids. Germline loops: CDR1 SGHDT, CDR2 YYEEEE. CDR3: CASSRLYTEAFF. DNA for the CDR3: TGTGCCAGCAGCAGACTCTACACTGAAGCTTTCTTT.

This clone was observed a few times. The chain carries TRBV9 and TRBJ1-1; the D gene is possibly TRBD1 (5 bases). Germline V lookup: CDR1 SGDLS, CDR2 YYNGEE. There are 12 residues in the CDR3. The V end lost 0 bases, the J end lost 10 bases, and 10 bases lay between the germline ends. CDR3 nucleotide sequence: TGTGCCAGCAGCGTAGTAGGGGAGCGAGCTTTCTTT. It specifies CASSVVGERAFF. Full variable domain (missing parts from reference TRBV9 and TRBJ1-1): DSGVTQTPKHLITATGQRVTLRCSPRSGDLSVYWYQQSLDQGLQFLIQYYNGEERAKGNILERFSAQQFPDLHSELNLSSLELGDSALYFCASSVVGERAFFGQGTRLTVV.

The gene calls are TRBV6-5 and TRBJ1-1; perhaps TRBD1 as D (5 bases). V was trimmed by 2 bases and J by 1 base, leaving 8 bases between them. The germline V gene has CDR1 MNHEY and CDR2 SVGAGI. CDR3 size: 14 residues. CDR3 DNA: TGTGCCAGCAGTTACCCTCAGGGGAACACTGAAGCTTTCTTT. As protein: CASSYPQGNTEAFF.

The DNA of the CDR3 is TGTGCCAGCAGTGAAGGTGATTTGACAGCCTATGGCTACACCTTC. Translated, it gives CASSEGDLTAYGYTF. The chain has TRBV2 and TRBJ1-2, with D possibly TRBD1 on 5 matching bases. The CDR3 sequence is 15 residues long. CDR1 is SNHLY, CDR2 FYNNEI, per germline. The V and J ends lost 1 base and 4 bases respectively, with 13 bases between them.

This clone was seen only a few times. The chain joins TRBV11-2 to TRBJ2-7, with D unclear. The germline V gene has CDR1 SGHAT and CDR2 FQNNGV. This CDR3 comprises 14 residues. V dropped 5 bases and J dropped 2 bases, with 13 bases sitting between them. CDR3 nucleotide sequence: TGTGCCAGCAGCCTCCTCGTTGGGGCCTACGAGCAGTACTTC. Protein sequence: CASSLLVGAYEQYF.

This chain connects TRBV19 to TRBJ1-1; no firm D call. Germline CDR1 reads LNHDA; CDR2 reads SQIVND (reference sequence). The CDR3 totals 13 residues. Trimming took off 3 bases at V and 6 bases at J, with 11 bases between the two ends. The CDR3 nucleotides are TGTGCCAGTAGTATTAGATCGGAGGCTGAAGCTTTCTTT. Protein: CASSIRSEAEAFF.

The gene calls are TRBV7-2 and TRBJ2-3; 9 bases agree with TRBD2. Germline CDR1 SGHTA, CDR2 FQGNSA. V lost 2 bases to trimming and J lost 5 bases; unmatched junction nucleotides: 8. CDR3 length: 16 residues. CDR3 protein: CASSLWGGGAGDTQYF. The CDR3 bases are TGTGCCAGCAGCTTATGGGGCGGGGGGGCAGGAGATACGCAGTATTTT.

This clone has just a few counts. This rearrangement joins TRBV7-8 to TRBJ1-1; 11 nucleotides line up with TRBD1. The CDR3 has 16 amino acids. The germline V gene has CDR1 SGHVS and CDR2 FQNEAQ. Trimming at V came to 8 bases and at J to 0 bases, leaving 8 bases not matched to a gene. The CDR3 bases are TGTGCCAGCCGGAAAGGACAGGGGGCTGTGAACACTGAAGCTTTCTTT. Translated: CASRKGQGAVNTEAFF.

The chain uses TRBV15 and TRBJ1-2; D remains ambiguous. The V gene lost 0 bases and the J gene lost 4 bases, with 21 bases spanning the gap. The CDR3 sequence is 18 residues long. The V gene's germline CDR1 is LNHNV and CDR2 YYDKDF (reference sequence). The CDR3 reads CATSRDWYATLLPYGYTF. The CDR3 coding sequence is TGTGCCACCAGCAGAGATTGGTACGCCACACTTCTACCCTATGGCTACACCTTC.

The chain combines TRBV18 with TRBJ1-1, with D perhaps TRBD1 (5 bases). The V gene lost 3 bases and the J gene lost 9 bases, with 11 bases spanning the gap. CDR1 KGHSH and CDR2 LQKENI come from the germline V gene. This CDR3 contains 12 residues. The CDR3 here is CASSPTVSKAFF. The CDR3 DNA sequence: TGTGCCAGCTCACCGACAGTGAGTAAAGCTTTCTTT.

The rearrangement joins TRBV27 to TRBJ2-5, with D uncertain. The ends were cut back, 3 bases at V and 2 bases at J, with 10 bases in the middle. Germline V CDR1 and CDR2: MNHEY, SMNVEV (reference sequence). This CDR3 comprises 14 residues. The CDR3 bases are TGTGCCAGCAGTTTGATTGGGCAGCAAGAGACCCAGTACTTC. Translated: CASSLIGQQETQYF.

V and J are TRBV5-4 and TRBJ1-2, with D tentatively TRBD1 (5 bases). V was pared by 4 bases and J by 4 bases, with 14 bases between. The CDR3 spans 14 residues. In germline, CDR1 is SGHNT, CDR2 YYREEE (reference sequence). CDR3 bases: TGTGCCAGCAGCCTTCCTGACAGTGCCTATGGCTACACCTTC. It yields the protein CASSLPDSAYGYTF.